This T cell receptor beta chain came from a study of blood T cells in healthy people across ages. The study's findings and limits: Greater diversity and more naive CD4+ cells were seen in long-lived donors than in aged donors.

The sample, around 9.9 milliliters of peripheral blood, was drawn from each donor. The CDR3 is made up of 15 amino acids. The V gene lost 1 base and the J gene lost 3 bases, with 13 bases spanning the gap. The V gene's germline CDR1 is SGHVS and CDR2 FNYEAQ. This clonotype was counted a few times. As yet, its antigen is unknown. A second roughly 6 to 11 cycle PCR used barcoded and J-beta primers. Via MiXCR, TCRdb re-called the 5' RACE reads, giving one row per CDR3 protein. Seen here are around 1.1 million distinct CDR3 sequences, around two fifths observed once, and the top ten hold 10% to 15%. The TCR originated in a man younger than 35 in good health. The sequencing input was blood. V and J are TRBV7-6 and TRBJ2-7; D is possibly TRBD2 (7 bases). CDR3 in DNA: TGTGCCAGCAGCTTAGAAGCGGGACACCTCTACGAGCAGTACTTC. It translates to CASSLEAGHLYEQYF.